The 14 T cell receptor beta chains reported below all come from one sample, sequenced in a study of blood T cell repertoires in COVID-19. Clones were read by immunoSEQ multiplex PCR, and TCRdb kept only the in-frame ones, dropping some. The top ten hold approximately 4% of the sample, which has around 300,000 clones, 85% to 90% seen once. Sequencing was done on a sample of peripheral blood. These TCRs come from a woman aged 45 to 65 with active or convalescent COVID-19.

With respect to this clone: In the same sample, other DNA sequences code for this CDR3. The chain carries TRBV19 and TRBJ2-7; D is perhaps TRBD1 (6 bases). CDR1 LNHDA and CDR2 SQIVND come from the germline V gene (reference sequence). The CDR3 spans 14 residues. Between the trimmed V and J ends, which lost 4 bases and 2 bases, there was a span of 12 bases. The CDR3 nucleotides read TGTGCCAGTAGTACGCCGGGACAAACCTACGAGCAGTACTTC. As protein: CASSTPGQTYEQYF.

This clone was detected once. J is TRBJ1-1 and V is TRBV2; D not resolved. CDR1 and CDR2 from the germline V gene are SNHLY and FYNNEI. This CDR3 comprises 11 residues. V shed 4 bases and J shed 8 bases, with 8 bases lying between them. The CDR3, as DNA: TGTGCCAGCAGTGGCAGGTTGGAAGCTTTCTTT. Its protein product is CASSGRLEAFF.

The chain has TRBV29-1 and TRBJ1-2; TRBD1 aligns across 8 bases. The CDR3 runs to 12 residues. From germline, CDR1 is SQVTM and CDR2 ANQGSEA. J gave up 6 bases and V 7 bases, and 7 bases lay outside the gene matches. CDR3 bases: TGCAGCGGGGTAAGGGGACAGGATGGCTACACCTTC. Translating it yields CSGVRGQDGYTF.

This clone is a singleton in its sample. The genes are TRBV3-1 (or the pseudogene TRBV3-2) and TRBJ1-1; 7 bases map to TRBD1. Germline values: CDR1 LGHDT, CDR2 YNNKEL (reference sequence). J gave up 1 base and V 0 bases, and 2 bases lay outside the gene matches. The CDR3 runs 15 residues. The CDR3 is CASSQDQGGNTEAFF. The CDR3 DNA is TGTGCCAGCAGCCAAGATCAGGGGGGGAACACTGAAGCTTTCTTT.

This clone was seen only once. This chain connects TRBV27 to TRBJ1-1; TRBD1 aligns across 7 bases. V lost 6 bases to trimming and J lost 5 bases; unmatched junction nucleotides: 18. The CDR3 has 17 residues. The germline gives CDR1 MNHEY, CDR2 SMNVEV (reference sequence). In DNA, the CDR3 is TGTGCCAGCAGCCTAAAAGGGGGCGGAAATTCCTGGACTGAAGCTTTCTTT. Amino acid sequence: CASSLKGGGNSWTEAFF.

The J gene is TRBJ2-1, the V gene TRBV24-1, with TRBD1 as a possible D gene (5 bases). Germline V CDR1 and CDR2: KGHDR, SFDVKD. V was pared by 9 bases and J by 4 bases, with 9 bases between. CDR3 length: 12 amino acids. The chain's CDR3 is CATVDRYNEQFF. The CDR3 DNA reads as TGTGCCACCGTAGACAGATACAATGAGCAGTTCTTC.

The J gene is TRBJ1-1, the V gene TRBV10-3; perhaps TRBD1 as D (5 bases). This CDR3 comprises 14 residues. Trimming left V 0 bases short and J 1 base short, with 6 bases between. CDR1 is ENHRY and CDR2 is SYGVKD in the germline V gene. The CDR3 is CAISESGGNTEAFF. The CDR3 coding sequence is TGTGCCATCAGTGAGTCGGGGGGGAACACTGAAGCTTTCTTT.

The chain joins TRBV30 to TRBJ1-1, with 9 bases lining up with TRBD1. Germline-derived CDR1 and CDR2 are GTSNPN and SVGIG (reference sequence). The J segment lost 5 bases and the V segment lost 3 bases, leaving 7 bases of the junction unmatched. CDR3 size: 14 residues. The CDR3 DNA is TGTGCCTGGAGCGCCGGGACAGGGAGAACTGAAGCTTTCTTT. Translation gives CAWSAGTGRTEAFF.

The chain carries TRBV28 and TRBJ2-7; unclear D gene. The CDR3 length is 11 residues. Trimming took 7 bases from V and 5 from J, leaving 9 bases between them. Germline V gene data show CDR1 as MDHEN and CDR2 as SYDVKM. The CDR3: CASNTNHEQYF. The CDR3 DNA follows: TGTGCCAGCAACACTAACCACGAGCAGTACTTC.

The V call is TRBV6-2 or TRBV6-3, the J call TRBJ2-3; TRBD2 aligns across 7 bases. From germline, CDR1 is MNHEY and CDR2 SVGEGT. The V gene end was trimmed by 5 bases and the J gene end by 10 bases; junction bases not matched to a gene: 18. CDR3 length: 16 amino acids. The CDR3 DNA follows: TGTGCCAGCAGTCGACGGGGACTACCACCCCACAATGCGCAGTATTTT. It encodes CASSRRGLPPHNAQYF.

V usage is TRBV27 and J usage is TRBJ2-3; D is unclear. V was clipped by 2 bases and J by 2 bases, with 8 bases between them. This CDR3 is built from 14 residues. Per germline, CDR1 MNHEY and CDR2 SMNVEV (reference sequence). CDR3 in amino acids: CASSLVRSTDTQYF. DNA for the CDR3: TGTGCCAGCAGTTTAGTTAGATCCACAGATACGCAGTATTTT.

The chain carries TRBV14 and TRBJ2-7; the match to TRBD2 covers 7 bases. This CDR3 spans 13 amino acids. Looked up from germline, CDR1 is SGHDN and CDR2 is FVKESK. The junction had 4 bases not matched to a gene; V was cut back by 1 base and J by 7 bases. The CDR3 loop is CASSQVGGGEQYF. CDR3 nucleotides: TGTGCCAGCAGCCAAGTGGGGGGAGGGGAGCAGTACTTC.

This clone was counted only a few times. The chain has TRBV14 and TRBJ1-2, with D perhaps matching TRBD1 (6 bases). The V and J ends lost 1 base and 4 bases respectively, with 13 bases between them. Germline loops: CDR1 SGHDN, CDR2 FVKESK. The CDR3 loop spans 15 amino acids. DNA for the CDR3: TGTGCCAGCAGCCAAGGGCAGGGGCCATTCTATGGCTACACCTTC. Its protein is CASSQGQGPFYGYTF.

This chain connects TRBV9 to TRBJ2-3; TRBD2 aligns across 9 bases. The CDR3 sequence is 15 residues long. Germline CDR1 reads SGDLS; CDR2 reads YYNGEE. Losses at the gene ends were 3 bases for V and 4 bases for J; bases not matched to a gene: 6. Written as DNA, the CDR3 is TGTGCCAGCAGCGAGGCGCGGGGGGGCCCAGATACGCAGTATTTT. This encodes CASSEARGGPDTQYF.